This record concerns one T cell receptor (beta chain) sequence. Antigen unknown. Time point given: week 47, end of study. Every vaccine dose comprised 300 ug of mutant IDH1 20-mer peptide plus topical imiquimod. Patients were given eight vaccinations, scheduled in weeks 1, 3, 5, 7, 11, 15, 19 and 23. This specimen comes from a study of a mutant IDH1 vaccine in newly diagnosed glioma. Study details: Males made up 62.5% and females approximately 38% of treated patients, whose mean age was about 37 years.

Data came from immunoSEQ multiplex PCR; TCRdb stores just in-frame clones and leaves some out. The data show around 100,000 clones, with roughly 90% seen just once and 0.6% to 0.95% held by the top ten. Sample: PBMCs, taken from a glioma patient whose treatment included an IDH1 peptide vaccine. This TCR came from a woman aged 45-59 years with glioma.

The CDR3 is CAISPGTSGRNEQFF. The CDR3 DNA reads as TGTGCCATCAGCCCCGGGACTAGCGGCCGTAATGAGCAGTTCTTC. The genes are TRBV10-3 and TRBJ2-1; 11 bases match TRBD2. In germline, CDR1 is ENHRY, CDR2 SYGVKD. The CDR3 loop spans 15 amino acids. J gave up 7 bases and V 6 bases, and 8 bases lay outside the gene matches.